Given below is one T cell receptor (beta chain) in context. Its specificity is not known. The sample originates from a study of regulatory T cells. Study results and limitations: Skewed V and J usage and few unique V-J pairs marked patient repertoires, most in Tregs. Hydrophobic residues at CDR3 positions 6 and 7 were enriched in conventional CD4+ T cells of CD3G-deficient patients.

Autoimmunity was present in every CD3G-deficient patient, worse in two. At testing, patients were 2 to 39 years old, with reduced naive and increased memory T-cell proportions. Sorting split CD4+ cells into CD25-high CD127-low Tregs and CD25-low CD127-high conventional T cells. Germline loops: CDR1 SGHRS, CDR2 YFSETQ. The V and J ends lost 0 bases and 2 bases, in that order; junction bases with no gene match: 8. The CDR3 consists of 17 residues. The primer mix had 52 TRBV and 13 TRBJ primers. Some clones are missing from TCRdb's copy, which holds only in-frame ones; the method was immunoSEQ multiplex PCR. The sample has about 29,000 clones, about nine tenths seen once.

Sequenced sample: conventional CD4+ T cells sorted from blood. The V gene is TRBV5-1, the J gene TRBJ2-3; 8 nucleotides line up with TRBD1. This TCR was recovered from a person aged 18-35 years with CD3G deficiency. The CDR3: CASSLALGTGNTDTQYF. CDR3 DNA: TGCGCCAGCAGCTTGGCCCTGGGGACAGGCAACACAGATACGCAGTATTTT.